This entry lists 6 T cell receptor beta chains sequenced from one sample in a study of blood T cells in healthy people across ages. The use of a sample-barcoded 5' primer and a J-beta primer mix characterized a second PCR of about 7 to 12 cycles. TCRdb re-called the 5' RACE reads with MiXCR, one entry per CDR3 protein. The table lists over a million distinct CDR3 sequences, approximately 39% of them singletons. Sequences were obtained from blood. The receptors were gathered from a woman aged 18-29 years in good health.

The chain is built from TRBV2 and TRBJ1-2; weak D call: TRBD1 (6 bases). V lost 4 bases to trimming and J lost 7 bases, with 16 bases between them. The length of the CDR3 is 14 residues. Germline lookup yields CDR1 SNHLY and CDR2 FYNNEI. The CDR3 DNA sequence: TGTGCCAGCAGTGCTCAGGGGCCGGGGTCTGGCTACACCTTC. It codes for CASSAQGPGSGYTF.

This clonotype was counted a few times. The V call is TRBV11-2, the J call TRBJ2-2, with D tentatively TRBD1 or TRBD2 (5 bases each). Trimming stripped 3 bases from V and 7 bases from J, with 15 bases between. Germline-derived CDR1 and CDR2 are SGHAT and FQNNGV. The CDR3 has 15 residues. CDR3 in amino acids: CASSLGPVASGELFF. The CDR3, as DNA: TGTGCCAGCAGCTTGGGACCGGTCGCCAGCGGGGAGCTGTTTTTT.

This chain connects TRBV7-9 to TRBJ1-6, with D possibly TRBD1 on 5 matching bases. This CDR3 comprises 14 residues. The germline gives CDR1 SEHNR, CDR2 FQNEAQ (reference sequence). The V gene lost 2 bases and the J gene lost 8 bases, with 10 bases spanning the gap. DNA for the CDR3: TGTGCCAGCAGCTTAACCAGGGAGGATTCACCCCTCCACTTT. Translation gives CASSLTREDSPLHF.

Comments on this clonotype: As the CDR3 is not closed by the conserved phenylalanine or tryptophan, this likely results from a read error. The DNA is left out, because the CDR3 cannot be placed on it with certainty; the CDR3 is given as TCRdb lists it. The chain uses TRBV2 and TRBJ1-1; TRBD1 is taken as the D call from the table, unchecked against the DNA. Ends included, the CDR3 has 12 residues. Germline V gene data show CDR1 as SNHLY and CDR2 as FYNNEI. Here the CDR3 reads CASSDRGTEAFL.

V gene TRBV25-1 combines with J gene TRBJ2-1; no clear D gene. Trimming took 3 bases from V and 10 from J, leaving 16 bases between them. There are 14 residues in the CDR3. The germline gives CDR1 MGHDK, CDR2 SYGVNS. The CDR3: CASSDLGLGGEQFF. The CDR3 nucleotides read TGTGCCAGCAGTGATCTTGGATTAGGTGGAGAGCAGTTCTTC.

This clonotype has more than one count but fewer than ten. The rearrangement joins TRBV7-3 to TRBJ2-7; 9 bases align to TRBD2. Germline assignment: CDR1 SGHTA and CDR2 FQGTGA. The J segment lost 7 bases and the V segment lost 0 bases, leaving 7 bases of the junction unmatched. CDR3 length: 15 residues. The CDR3 reads CASSLTSGSQGEQYF. The CDR3, as DNA: TGTGCCAGCAGCTTAACTAGCGGGAGTCAGGGTGAGCAGTACTTC.